The sequence of this T cell receptor (beta chain) was determined in a study of blood T cell repertoires in COVID-19. Trimming left V 6 bases short and J 3 bases short, with 9 bases between. The germline V gene encodes CDR1 MNHEY and CDR2 SVGAGI. The CDR3 runs 12 residues. Here immunoSEQ multiplex PCR was the method, and the copy in TCRdb shows in-frame clones only, minus some. The data contain some 200,000 clones, around four fifths of them singletons. The TCR sequence derives from an elderly woman with active or convalescent COVID-19. The source material was peripheral blood. V is TRBV6-5 and J is TRBJ2-7; D is unresolved. The CDR3 spells CASSRNNYEQYF. The CDR3 coding sequence is TGTGCCAGCAGCCGTAACAACTACGAGCAGTACTTC.